The present T cell receptor beta chain was sequenced within a study of T cells in Graves' hyperthyroidism and ophthalmopathy. The length of the CDR3 is 14 residues. J was trimmed by 5 bases and V by 7 bases; bases with no gene match: 8. Ophthalmopathy patients all had a Clinical Activity Score of at least 3, a NOSPECS grade of at least 4 and disease under 3 months old. This clonotype was counted many times. Amplification of TCR beta CDR3 regions used RNA as the template. With the HTBI primer set, the TCR CDR3 went through a first round of RT-PCR. MiXCR was run by TCRdb on the multiplex PCR reads, yielding one entry per CDR3 protein. The sample has approximately 570,000 distinct CDR3 sequences, just under 20% seen once.

V gene TRBV12-3 or TRBV12-4 combines with J gene TRBJ2-5; 9 bases fit TRBD2. The origin of this receptor is a man aged 35-49 years with Graves' ophthalmopathy. Sequencing was carried out using blood. The CDR3 is CASTPGLAWETQYF. The CDR3 DNA follows: TGTGCCAGCACCCCGGGACTAGCATGGGAGACCCAGTACTTC.